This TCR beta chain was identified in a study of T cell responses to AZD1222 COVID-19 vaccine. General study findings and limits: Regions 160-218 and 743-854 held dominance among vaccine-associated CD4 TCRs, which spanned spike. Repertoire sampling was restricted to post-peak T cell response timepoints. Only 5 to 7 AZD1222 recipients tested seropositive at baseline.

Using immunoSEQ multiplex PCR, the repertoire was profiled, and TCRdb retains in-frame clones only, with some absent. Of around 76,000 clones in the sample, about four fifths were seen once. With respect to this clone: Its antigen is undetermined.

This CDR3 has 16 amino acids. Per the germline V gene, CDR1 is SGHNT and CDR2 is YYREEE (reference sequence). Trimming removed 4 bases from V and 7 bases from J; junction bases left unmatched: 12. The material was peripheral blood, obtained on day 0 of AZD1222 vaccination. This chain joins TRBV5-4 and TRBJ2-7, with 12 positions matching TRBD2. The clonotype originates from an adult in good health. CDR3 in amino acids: CASSPGPSGGAREQYF. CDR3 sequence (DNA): TGTGCCAGCAGCCCGGGGCCTAGCGGGGGGGCGCGGGAGCAGTACTTC.